This T cell receptor beta chain was sequenced for a study of blood T cell repertoires in COVID-19. Study information: Sites in the United States, Italy and Spain provided acute and convalescent COVID-19 samples. T cells, B-cell-depleted T cells, or PBMCs supplied cDNA or gDNA.

Trimming shortened V by 1 base and J by 7 bases, and 14 bases separated the two germline ends. Germline CDR1 reads LNHNV; CDR2 reads YYDKDF (reference sequence). The CDR3 spans 15 residues. Original processing notes: Counts of nucleated cells, estimated from reference gene primer amplification, were obtained. This table comes from immunoSEQ multiplex PCR, and its TCRdb copy is limited to in-frame clones, with some not included. V, J and clone size reflect that table, while D and trimming were determined from the DNA. The repertoire includes 170,000 or so clones, around 87% of them detected once, and approximately 2.5% sits in the top ten.

Sequenced: peripheral blood. This clonotype was obtained from a man between 40 and 49 years old with active or convalescent COVID-19. V is TRBV15 and J is TRBJ2-1; possibly TRBD2 for D (6 bases). CDR3 residues: CATSRARGAGNEQFF. CDR3 coding DNA: TGTGCCACCAGCAGAGCGAGGGGCGCGGGGAATGAGCAGTTCTTC.